This is a list of T cell receptor beta chains from one sample in a study of T cells in Graves' hyperthyroidism and ophthalmopathy. TCRdb used MiXCR to reprocess the multiplex PCR reads, holding one entry per CDR3 protein. Here the sample spans about 740,000 distinct CDR3 sequences, less than 15% being singletons. Input material: blood. The receptors come from a woman between 18 and 30 years old with Graves' hyperthyroidism. Both conserved end residues are part of each CDR3. Fields, in order: V gene, clone size, D gene, J gene, CDR3 DNA, CDR3 protein. The D gene is left open where the match is weak. Clone size is shown for a subset of rows, as once, few, many or a class of expanded clone.

>TRBV18|few|TRBD1|TRBJ1-5
TGTGCCAGCTCAGGGGACAGGGGGCAGCCCCAGCATTTT
CASSGDRGQPQHF
>TRBV28|many|-|TRBJ1-1
TGTGCCAGCAGTCTCTTCCCAAATGCTTTCTTT
CASSLFPNAFF
>TRBV12-3/TRBV12-4|many|TRBD1|TRBJ2-2
TGTGCCAGCAGTTTCATACCACAGGGGTACACCGGGGAGCTGTTTTTT
CASSFIPQGYTGELFF
>TRBV7-2|many|-|TRBJ1-1
TGTGCCAGCAGCTTAGGTCTCACTGAAGCTTTCTTT
CASSLGLTEAFF
>TRBV7-9|few|TRBD2|TRBJ2-1
TGTGCCAGCACCTTCCAAGGGACTAGCGGGAGTGATGAGCAGTTCTTC
CASTFQGTSGSDEQFF
>TRBV7-6|-|TRBD2|TRBJ2-2
TGTGCCAGCACCCCGAGCCCCGGACTAGTCGTCCCCGGGGAGCTGTTTTTT
CASTPSPGLVVPGELFF
>TRBV28|many|-|TRBJ2-5
TGTGCCAGCAGACCTAACAGGGTCTCGGAGACCCAGTACTTC
CASRPNRVSETQYF
>TRBV15|few|-|TRBJ2-1
TGTGCCACCAGCAGAGCCGGACGGATAGAGCAGTTCTTC
CATSRAGRIEQFF
>TRBV27|many|-|TRBJ2-7
TGTGCCAGCAGTTTCTCCTCTGAAGCGTATGGCCACGAGCAGTACTTC
CASSFSSEAYGHEQYF
>TRBV30|few|-|TRBJ1-2
TGTGCCTGGAGCGCCTTACCAGGAGACTATGGCTACACCTTC
CAWSALPGDYGYTF
>TRBV30|-|-|TRBJ1-2
TGTGCCTGGACATATGGGCGAAGCTATGGCTACACCTTC
CAWTYGRSYGYTF
>TRBV7-2|-|-|TRBJ1-2
TGTGCCAGCAGCTTATTTTATGGGGACGGCTTAGGCTACACCTTC
CASSLFYGDGLGYTF
>TRBV6-1|many|-|TRBJ1-1
TGTGCCAGCAGCCGCACAGGGTACACTGAAGCTTTCTTT
CASSRTGYTEAFF
>TRBV7-9|few|TRBD2|TRBJ2-3
TGTGCCAGCAGCTCAGGACTAGCGGTAGGCACAGATACGCAGTATTTT
CASSSGLAVGTDTQYF
>TRBV6-1|-|TRBD2|TRBJ2-1
TGTGCCAGCAGTTTTGGACTAGCGGGTATCCTCAATGAGCAGTTCTTC
CASSFGLAGILNEQFF
>TRBV6-2/TRBV6-3|many|TRBD1|TRBJ2-7
TGTGCCAGCAGTACAACCCGGACAGGGGGACAGGCCGAGCAGTACTTC
CASSTTRTGGQAEQYF
>TRBV28|many|-|TRBJ2-6
TGTGCCAGCAGATCAACCGGAGGTGGGGCCAACGTCCTGACTTTC
CASRSTGGGANVLTF
>TRBV5-5|-|-|TRBJ2-3
TGTGCCAGCAGCTCTTGGACCTACACAGATACGCAGTACTTT
CASSSWTYTDTQYF
>TRBV20-1|many|TRBD2|TRBJ2-5
TGCAGTGCTACTATTAGCGGGATAGGAGAGACCCAGTACTTC
CSATISGIGETQYF
>TRBV4-1|-|TRBD1|TRBJ1-2
TGCGCCAGCAGCCAAGTCGGACAGGGGAATGGCTACACCTTC
CASSQVGQGNGYTF
>TRBV19|-|-|TRBJ1-5
TGTGCCAGTAGTGTATGGTCGGTACAGGACCTTGATCAGCCCCAGCATTTT
CASSVWSVQDLDQPQHF
>TRBV20-1|many|TRBD2|TRBJ2-3
TGCAGTGCCCCACGACTAGCGGGAGGGCCAGATACGCAGTATTTT
CSAPRLAGGPDTQYF
>TRBV5-1|-|-|TRBJ1-1
TGCGCCAGCAGCTTGGTCAGTACAAACACTGAAGCTTTCTTT
CASSLVSTNTEAFF
>TRBV28|many|-|TRBJ2-5
TGTGCCAGCAGTCGAACGGTGGCGGAGACCCAGTACTTC
CASSRTVAETQYF
>TRBV12-3/TRBV12-4|few|-|TRBJ1-4
TGTGCCAGCAGTTTTACTCGGACTGTTGGTGAAAAACTGTTTTTT
CASSFTRTVGEKLFF
>TRBV4-1|-|-|TRBJ2-1
TGCGCCAGCAGCCAAGGAAACTTGAGGGGCCATGAGCAGTTCTTC
CASSQGNLRGHEQFF
>TRBV15|few|TRBD2|TRBJ2-3
TGTGCCACCAGCAGATTGACTAGCGGGACGGGGACAGATACGCAGTATTTT
CATSRLTSGTGTDTQYF
>TRBV20-1|many|-|TRBJ2-1
TGCAGTGCTAGGTCGGACTGGAACAATGAGCAGTTCTTC
CSARSDWNNEQFF
>TRBV7-9|-|TRBD1|TRBJ1-4
TGTGCCAGCAGCTTAGAGGGGACAGTCACTGAAAAACTGTTTTTT
CASSLEGTVTEKLFF
>TRBV12-3/TRBV12-4|few|-|TRBJ2-1
TGTGCCAGCAGTCCGGACGAGAGGAGGAGGAGGTTCTTC
CASSPDERRRRFF
>TRBV6-1|many|-|TRBJ2-7
TGTGCCAGCAGTAAACGGGACGGCTACGAGCAGTACTTC
CASSKRDGYEQYF
>TRBV24-1|many|-|TRBJ1-2
TGTGCCACCAGTGATTCCTTGACAAGCGAGGGCTACACCTTC
CATSDSLTSEGYTF
>TRBV12-3/TRBV12-4|-|TRBD2|TRBJ2-1
TGTGCCAGCACCCTGGGACTAGCGGGAGGGTACCCCTCGGAGCAGTTCTTC
CASTLGLAGGYPSEQFF
>TRBV19|few|-|TRBJ2-7
TGTGCCAGTAGTATATCCCCCTGGGGGACCTCCCACTACGAGCAGTACTTC
CASSISPWGTSHYEQYF
>TRBV7-9|-|-|TRBJ2-1
TGTGCCAGCAGCCCGGGGTTAGTAGCCTACGAGCAGTTCTTC
CASSPGLVAYEQFF
>TRBV13|many|-|TRBJ2-7
TGTGCCAGCAGCTCCCTGGTGCCGGGAGAATCACGGGAGCAGTACTTC
CASSSLVPGESREQYF
>TRBV7-9|-|-|TRBJ2-3
TGTGCCAGCAGCTTAGTAGGGTTTGCAGATACGCAGTATTTT
CASSLVGFADTQYF
>TRBV7-9|few|-|TRBJ1-1
TGTGCCAGCAGCTTAGTTGAGCCCCGGGCGGCTGAAGCTTTCTTT
CASSLVEPRAAEAFF
>TRBV6-1|many|TRBD1|TRBJ2-7
TGTGCCAGCAGTGAAGTGGGGACAGGTGTGCGCGAGCAGTACTTC
CASSEVGTGVREQYF